The sequence of this T cell receptor (beta chain) was determined in a study of CD8 T cells in ankylosing spondylitis. From germline, CDR1 is MNHEY and CDR2 SMNVEV (reference sequence). Trimming removed 6 bases from V and 9 bases from J; junction bases left unmatched: 7. The CDR3 loop spans 13 amino acids. TCR beta libraries were made by quantitative 5'-RACE with molecular barcodes. Using its own MiXCR run on the 5' RACE reads, TCRdb lists one record per CDR3 protein. The sample holds 150,000 or so distinct CDR3 sequences, around 9.6% seen once. The table lists this clonotype with a few counts. The chain recombines TRBV27 with TRBJ2-1, with TRBD2 matching 8 bases. The clonotype comes from a female donor with ankylosing spondylitis or in good health (not recorded which). The sample taken for sequencing was blood, either unsorted or a sorted T cell fraction (not recorded which). CDR3 loop: CASRGTSVAEQFF. The DNA of the CDR3 is TGTGCCAGCAGGGGGACTAGTGTGGCTGAGCAGTTCTTC.